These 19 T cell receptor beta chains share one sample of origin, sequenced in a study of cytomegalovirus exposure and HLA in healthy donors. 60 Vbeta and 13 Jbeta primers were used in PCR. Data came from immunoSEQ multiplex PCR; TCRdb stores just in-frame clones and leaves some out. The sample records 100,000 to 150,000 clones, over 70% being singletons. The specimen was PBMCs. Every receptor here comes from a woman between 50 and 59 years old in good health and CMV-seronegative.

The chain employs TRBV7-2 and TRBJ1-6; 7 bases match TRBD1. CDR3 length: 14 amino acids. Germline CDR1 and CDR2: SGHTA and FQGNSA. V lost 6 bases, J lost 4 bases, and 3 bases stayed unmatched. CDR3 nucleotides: TGTGCCAGCAGGCAGGGGGAGTATAATTCACCCCTCCACTTT. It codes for CASRQGEYNSPLHF.

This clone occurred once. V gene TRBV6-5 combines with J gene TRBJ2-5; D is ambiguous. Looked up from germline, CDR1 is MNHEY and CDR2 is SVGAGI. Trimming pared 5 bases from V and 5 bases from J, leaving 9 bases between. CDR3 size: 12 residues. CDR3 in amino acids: CASSTVRETQYF. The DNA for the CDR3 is TGTGCCAGCAGTACGGTTCGCGAGACCCAGTACTTC.

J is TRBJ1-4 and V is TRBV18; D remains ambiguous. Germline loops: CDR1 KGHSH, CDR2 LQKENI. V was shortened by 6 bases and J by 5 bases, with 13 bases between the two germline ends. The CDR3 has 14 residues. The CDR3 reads CASSHTEHNEKLFF. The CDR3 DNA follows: TGTGCCAGCTCCCATACGGAGCACAATGAAAAACTGTTTTTT.

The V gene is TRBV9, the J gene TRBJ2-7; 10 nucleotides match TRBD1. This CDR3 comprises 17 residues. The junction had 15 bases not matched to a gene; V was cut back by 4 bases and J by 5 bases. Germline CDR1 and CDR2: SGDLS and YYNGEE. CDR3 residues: CASSLGKPGTGVDEQYF. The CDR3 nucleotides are TGTGCCAGCAGCCTGGGAAAACCCGGGACAGGGGTCGACGAGCAGTACTTC.

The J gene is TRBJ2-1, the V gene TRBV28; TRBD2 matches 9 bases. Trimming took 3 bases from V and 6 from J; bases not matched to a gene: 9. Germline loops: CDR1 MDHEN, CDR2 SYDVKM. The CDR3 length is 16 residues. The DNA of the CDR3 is TGTGCCAGCAGTTTTTTTAGCGGGAGCCGGGTCAATGAGCAGTTCTTC. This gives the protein CASSFFSGSRVNEQFF.

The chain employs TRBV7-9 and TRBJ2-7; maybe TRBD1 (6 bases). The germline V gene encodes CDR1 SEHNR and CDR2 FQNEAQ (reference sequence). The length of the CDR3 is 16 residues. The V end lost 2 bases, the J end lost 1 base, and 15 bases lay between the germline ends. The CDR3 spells CASSLSVGRGSYEQYF. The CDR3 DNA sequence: TGTGCCAGCAGCTTATCTGTAGGCAGGGGATCCTACGAGCAGTACTTC.

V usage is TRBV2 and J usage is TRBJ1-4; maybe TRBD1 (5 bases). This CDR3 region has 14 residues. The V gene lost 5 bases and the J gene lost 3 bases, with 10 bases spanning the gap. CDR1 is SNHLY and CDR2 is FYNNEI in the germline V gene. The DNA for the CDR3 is TGTGCCAGCAGTCCGGGCAGGGCTAATGAAAAACTGTTTTTT. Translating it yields CASSPGRANEKLFF.

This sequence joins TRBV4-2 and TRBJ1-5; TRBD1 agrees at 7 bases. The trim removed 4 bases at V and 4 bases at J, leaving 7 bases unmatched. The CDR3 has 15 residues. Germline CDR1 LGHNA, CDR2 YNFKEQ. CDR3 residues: CASSPAGTDNQPQHF. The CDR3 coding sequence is TGTGCCAGCAGCCCCGCCGGGACAGATAATCAGCCCCAGCATTTT.

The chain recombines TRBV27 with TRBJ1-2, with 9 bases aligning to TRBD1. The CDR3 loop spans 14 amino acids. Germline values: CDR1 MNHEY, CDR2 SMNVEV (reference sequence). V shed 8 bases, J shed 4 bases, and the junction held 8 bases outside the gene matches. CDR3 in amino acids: CASRDRASSYGYTF. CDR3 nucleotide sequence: TGTGCCAGCCGGGACAGGGCATCTAGCTATGGCTACACCTTC.

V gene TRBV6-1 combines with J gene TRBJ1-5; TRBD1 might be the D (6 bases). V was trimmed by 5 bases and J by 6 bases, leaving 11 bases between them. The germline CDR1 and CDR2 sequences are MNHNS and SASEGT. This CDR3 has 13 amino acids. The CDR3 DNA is TGTGCCAGCAGTACGACAGGAATTCAGCCCCAGCATTTT. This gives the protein CASSTTGIQPQHF.

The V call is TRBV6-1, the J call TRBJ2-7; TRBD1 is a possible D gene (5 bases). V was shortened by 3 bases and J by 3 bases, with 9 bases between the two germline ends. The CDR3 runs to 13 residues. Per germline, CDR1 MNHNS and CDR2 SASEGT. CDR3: CASSETAYYEQYF. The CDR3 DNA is TGTGCCAGCAGTGAGACAGCTTACTACGAGCAGTACTTC.

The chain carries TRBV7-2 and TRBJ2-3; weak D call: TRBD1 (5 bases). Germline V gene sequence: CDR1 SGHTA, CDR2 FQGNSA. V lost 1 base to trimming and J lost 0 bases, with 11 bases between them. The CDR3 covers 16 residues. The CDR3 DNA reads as TGTGCCAGCAGCTTAGATGGGGCTCCTAGCACAGATACGCAGTATTTT. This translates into CASSLDGAPSTDTQYF.

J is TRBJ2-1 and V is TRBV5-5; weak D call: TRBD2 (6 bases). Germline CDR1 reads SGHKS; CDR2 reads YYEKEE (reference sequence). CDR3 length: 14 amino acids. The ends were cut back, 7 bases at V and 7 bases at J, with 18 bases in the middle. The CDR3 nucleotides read TGTGCCAGCCAGGGTGATCTAGCGAGAAATGAGCAGTTCTTC. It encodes CASQGDLARNEQFF.

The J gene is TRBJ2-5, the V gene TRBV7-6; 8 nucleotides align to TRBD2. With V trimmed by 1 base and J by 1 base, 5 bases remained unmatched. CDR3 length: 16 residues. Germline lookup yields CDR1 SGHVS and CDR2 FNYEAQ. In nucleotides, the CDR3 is TGTGCCAGCAGCTTAGGCGGTAGCGGGATCCAAGAGACCCAGTACTTC. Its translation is CASSLGGSGIQETQYF.

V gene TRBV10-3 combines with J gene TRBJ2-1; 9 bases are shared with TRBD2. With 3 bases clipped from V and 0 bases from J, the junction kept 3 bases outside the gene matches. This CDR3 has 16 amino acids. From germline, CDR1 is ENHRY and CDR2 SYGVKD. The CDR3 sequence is CAISETSGFSYNEQFF. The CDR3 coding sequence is TGTGCCATCAGTGAAACTAGCGGGTTCTCCTACAATGAGCAGTTCTTC.

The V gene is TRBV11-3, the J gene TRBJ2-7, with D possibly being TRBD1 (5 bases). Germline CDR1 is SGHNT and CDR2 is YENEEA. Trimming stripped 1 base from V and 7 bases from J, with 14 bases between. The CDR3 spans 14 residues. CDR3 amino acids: CASSLGQGIEEQYF. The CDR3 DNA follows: TGTGCCAGCAGCTTAGGCCAGGGTATTGAAGAGCAGTACTTC.

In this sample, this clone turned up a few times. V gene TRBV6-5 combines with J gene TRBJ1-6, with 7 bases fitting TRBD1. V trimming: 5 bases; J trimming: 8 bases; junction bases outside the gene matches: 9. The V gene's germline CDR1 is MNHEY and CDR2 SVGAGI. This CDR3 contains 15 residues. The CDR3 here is CASSRRGTADSPLHF. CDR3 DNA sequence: TGTGCCAGCAGTCGCCGCGGGACAGCGGATTCACCCCTCCACTTT.

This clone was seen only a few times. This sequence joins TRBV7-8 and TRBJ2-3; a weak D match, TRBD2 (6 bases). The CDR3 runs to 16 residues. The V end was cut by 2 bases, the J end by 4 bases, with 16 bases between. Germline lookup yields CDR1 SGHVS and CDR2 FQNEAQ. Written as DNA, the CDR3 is TGTGCCAGCAGCTTATTAATGTCGGAGGGTCCAGATACGCAGTATTTT. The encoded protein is CASSLLMSEGPDTQYF. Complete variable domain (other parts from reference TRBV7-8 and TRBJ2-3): GAGVSQSPRYKVAKRGQDVALRCDPISGHVSLFWYQQALGQGPEFLTYFQNEAQLDKSGLPSDRFFAERPEGSVSTLKIQRTQQEDSAVYLCASSLLMSEGPDTQYFGPGTRLTVL.

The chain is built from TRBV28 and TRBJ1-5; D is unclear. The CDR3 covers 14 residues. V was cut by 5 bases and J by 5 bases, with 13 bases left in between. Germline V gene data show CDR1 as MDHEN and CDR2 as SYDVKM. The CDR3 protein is CASSPPTRDQPQHF. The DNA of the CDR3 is TGTGCCAGCAGTCCCCCAACGCGGGATCAGCCCCAGCATTTT.